Here is one TCR beta chain with its context. Its antigen is as yet unknown. These data come from a study of cytomegalovirus exposure and HLA in healthy donors. The study's findings and limits: Later on, a genetic analysis was performed. It linked a missense variant in DCLRE1C with V- and J-gene trimming of TCR beta. TCR beta chains numbering under 200 were designated cytomegalovirus-associated.

Trimming took off 0 bases at V and 6 bases at J, with 8 bases between the two ends. The CDR3 loop spans 13 amino acids. The germline V gene encodes CDR1 PRHDT and CDR2 FYEKMQ (reference sequence). The PCR employed 60 Vbeta primers together with 13 Jbeta primers. Measured with immunoSEQ multiplex PCR; TCRdb has only the in-frame clones, and not every one. Among about 130,000 clones listed, 74% were seen once. The origin of this receptor is a man aged 40-49 years in good health and CMV-seropositive. Material for sequencing was PBMCs. This sequence joins TRBV13 and TRBJ1-2; no firm D call. The CDR3 bases are TGTGCCAGCAGCTTAGGGACTCGAGATGGCTACACCTTC. Amino acid sequence: CASSLGTRDGYTF.